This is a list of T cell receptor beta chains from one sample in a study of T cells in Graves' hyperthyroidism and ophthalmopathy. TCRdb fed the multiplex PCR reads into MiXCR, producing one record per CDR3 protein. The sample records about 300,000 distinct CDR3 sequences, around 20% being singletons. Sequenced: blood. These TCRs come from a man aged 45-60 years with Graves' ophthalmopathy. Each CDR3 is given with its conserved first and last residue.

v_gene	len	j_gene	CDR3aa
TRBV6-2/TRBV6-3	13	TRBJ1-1	CASSQTQNTEAFF
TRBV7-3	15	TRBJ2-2	CASSSTVAGTGELFF
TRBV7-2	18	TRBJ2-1	CASSLRTPTGIGNNEQFF
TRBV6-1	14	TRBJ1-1	CASTEGSLDTEAFF
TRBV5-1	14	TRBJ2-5	CASSLGGYQETQYF
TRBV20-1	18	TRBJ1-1	CSARGWLDRGQANTEAFF
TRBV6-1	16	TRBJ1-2	CASSEDGTLPNYGYTF
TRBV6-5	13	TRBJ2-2	CASSYSRSAALFF
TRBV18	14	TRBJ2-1	CASSTAGTGDEQFF
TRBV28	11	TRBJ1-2	CASGGPRGYTF
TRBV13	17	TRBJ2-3	CASSPGGSGRSTDTQYF
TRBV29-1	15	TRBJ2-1	CSTGTSGNPRGEQFF
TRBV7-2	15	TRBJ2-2	CASSFAGGIPGELFF
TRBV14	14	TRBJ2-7	CASSSRDYLREQYF
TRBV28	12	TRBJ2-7	CASSFGGREQYF
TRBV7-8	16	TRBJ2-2	CASSLAAGGNTGELFF
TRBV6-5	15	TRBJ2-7	CASSYRGGRSHEQYF
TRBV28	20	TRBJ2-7	CASSRGLAGAGRPRRYEQYF
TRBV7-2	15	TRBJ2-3	CASKGTSGSPDTQYF
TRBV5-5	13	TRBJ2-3	CASSRTSGTVQYF
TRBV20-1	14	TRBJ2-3	CSARDLLRLDTQYF
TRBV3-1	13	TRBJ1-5	CASSQGRDQPQHF
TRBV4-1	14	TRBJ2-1	CASSQLAGDPEQFF
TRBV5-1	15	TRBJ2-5	CASSWTGTVQETQYF
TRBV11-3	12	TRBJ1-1	CASSFPGTEAFF
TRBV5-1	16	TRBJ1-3	CASSLQGPLSGNTIYF
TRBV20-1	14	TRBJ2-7	CSARDTAGLNEQYF
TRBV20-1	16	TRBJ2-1	CSARVASGSSYNEQFF
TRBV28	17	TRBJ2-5	CASSLFSVAGGHETQYF
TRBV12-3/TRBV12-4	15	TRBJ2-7	CASRVTVRGSYEQYF
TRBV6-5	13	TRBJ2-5	CASSYTAKETQYF
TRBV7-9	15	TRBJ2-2	CASIYSGGRTGELFF
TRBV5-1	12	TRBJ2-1	CASSFPSNEQFF
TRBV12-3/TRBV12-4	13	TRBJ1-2	CASSLGRGLGYTF
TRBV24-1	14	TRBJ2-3	CATSAVAQADTQYF
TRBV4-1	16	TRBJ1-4	CASSQGDRETNEKLFF